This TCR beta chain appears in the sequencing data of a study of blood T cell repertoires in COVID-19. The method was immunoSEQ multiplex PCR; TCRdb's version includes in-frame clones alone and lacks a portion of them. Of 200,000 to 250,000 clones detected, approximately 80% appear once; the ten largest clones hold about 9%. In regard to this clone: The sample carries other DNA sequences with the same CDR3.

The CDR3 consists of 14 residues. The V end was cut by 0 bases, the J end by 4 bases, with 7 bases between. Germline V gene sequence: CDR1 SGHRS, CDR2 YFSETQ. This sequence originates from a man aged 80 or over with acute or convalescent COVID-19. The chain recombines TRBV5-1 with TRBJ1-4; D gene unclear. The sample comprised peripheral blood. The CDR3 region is CASSLGQVNEKLFF. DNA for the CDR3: TGCGCCAGCAGCTTGGGTCAGGTTAATGAAAAACTGTTTTTT. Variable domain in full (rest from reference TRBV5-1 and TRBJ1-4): KAGVTQTPRYLIKTRGQQVTLSCSPISGHRSVSWYQQTPGQGLQFLFEYFSETQRNKGNFPGRFSGRQFSNSRSEMNVSTLELGDSALYLCASSLGQVNEKLFFGSGTQLSVL.